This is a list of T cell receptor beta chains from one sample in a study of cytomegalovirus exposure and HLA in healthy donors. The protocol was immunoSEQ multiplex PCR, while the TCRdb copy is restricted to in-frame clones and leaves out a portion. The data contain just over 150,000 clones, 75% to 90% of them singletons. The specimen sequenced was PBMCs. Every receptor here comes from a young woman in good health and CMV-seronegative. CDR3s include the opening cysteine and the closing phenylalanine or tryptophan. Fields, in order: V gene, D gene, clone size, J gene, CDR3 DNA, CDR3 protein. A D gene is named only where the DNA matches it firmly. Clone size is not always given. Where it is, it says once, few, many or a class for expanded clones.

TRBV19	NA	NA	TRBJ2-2	TGTGCCAGTAGTATAGTGTGGGGGGGCCAGACCGGGGAGCTGTTTTTT	CASSIVWGGQTGELFF
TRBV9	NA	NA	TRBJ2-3	TGTGCCAGCAGCGTCGACGGGAGTATGGGAGATACGCAGTATTTT	CASSVDGSMGDTQYF
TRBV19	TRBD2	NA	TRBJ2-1	TGTGCCAGTAGTGAAGGACTAGGGCAGTTCTTC	CASSEGLGQFF
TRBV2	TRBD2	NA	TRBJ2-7	TGTGCCAGCAGAAACAAGCGGGAGAAAAACGAGCAGTACTTC	CASRNKREKNEQYF
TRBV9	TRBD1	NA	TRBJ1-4	TGTGCCAGCAGCGTGGGGGGACAGTATGAAAAACTGTTTTTT	CASSVGGQYEKLFF
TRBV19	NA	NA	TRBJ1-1	TGTGCCAGTAGCTATGGGCCCAACACTGAAGCTTTCTTT	CASSYGPNTEAFF
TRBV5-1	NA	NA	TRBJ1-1	TGCGCCAGCAGCTTGGTACTATACGGGACTGAAGCTTTCTTT	CASSLVLYGTEAFF
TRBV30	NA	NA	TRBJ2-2	TGTGCCTGGAGTGTACGGGGGGCCACCGGGGAGCTGTTTTTT	CAWSVRGATGELFF
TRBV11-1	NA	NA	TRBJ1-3	TGTGCCAGCAGCCCAGGGGAGCCCTTCGGAAACACCATATATTTT	CASSPGEPFGNTIYF
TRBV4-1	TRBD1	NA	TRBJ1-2	TGCGCCAGCAGCCATCCAGACAGGGATCAGGGCTACACCTTC	CASSHPDRDQGYTF
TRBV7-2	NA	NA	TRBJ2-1	TGTGCCAGCACCGGCTACAATGAGCAGTTCTTC	CASTGYNEQFF
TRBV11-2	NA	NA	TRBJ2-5	TGTGCCAGCAGCTTAGGAGGTCTCGGGGGACCGCAAGAGACCCAGTACTTC	CASSLGGLGGPQETQYF
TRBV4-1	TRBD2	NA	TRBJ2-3	TGCGCCAGCAGCCAAACTAGCGGGGGGGCTAGAGATACGCAGTATTTT	CASSQTSGGARDTQYF
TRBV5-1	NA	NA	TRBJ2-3	TGCGCCAGCAGCTTCGCCCGGGTAGGCTACTCTGCTCAAGATACGCAGTATTTT	CASSFARVGYSAQDTQYF
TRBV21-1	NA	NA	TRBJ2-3	TGTGCCAGCACCCAAGGCCAGGGGTCTGGGGGCACAGATACGCAGTATTTT	CASTQGQGSGGTDTQYF
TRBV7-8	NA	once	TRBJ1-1	TGTGCCAGCAGCTTAGGGGTTCCAGGACAGAACGCTGAAGCTTTCTTT	CASSLGVPGQNAEAFF
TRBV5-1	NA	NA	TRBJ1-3	TGCGCCAGCAGCTTGGGGCGCGGATACCGGGACACCATATATTTT	CASSLGRGYRDTIYF
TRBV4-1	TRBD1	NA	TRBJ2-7	TGCGCCAGCAGCGTGGGACAGGGCAACGAGCAGTACTTC	CASSVGQGNEQYF
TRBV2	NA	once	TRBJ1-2	TGTGCCAGCAGGCCGGGGAAGTATGGCTACACCTTC	CASRPGKYGYTF